The T cell receptor (beta chain) under discussion was sequenced for a study of cytomegalovirus exposure and HLA in healthy donors. Broader study findings: Later work found most CMV-associated TCR beta chains apparently HLA-restricted.

60 Vbeta and 13 Jbeta primers were used in PCR. Data came from immunoSEQ multiplex PCR; TCRdb stores just in-frame clones and leaves some out. The sample records about 130,000 clones, 80% being singletons. CDR1 and CDR2 (germline): MNHEY, SMNVEV (reference sequence). Trimming removed 3 bases from V and 2 bases from J; junction bases left unmatched: 3. The CDR3 contains 14 residues. Points on this clone: The target antigen is unknown.

Sequences were obtained from PBMCs. This receptor was identified in a female donor in good health and CMV-seronegative. The chain joins TRBV27 to TRBJ2-5; TRBD1 matches at 7 bases. CDR3 DNA: TGTGCCAGCAGTTTTCCGGGACAGCAAGAGACCCAGTACTTC. It codes for CASSFPGQQETQYF.